This is a list of T cell receptor beta chains from one sample in a study of blood T cell repertoires in COVID-19. Profiled with immunoSEQ multiplex PCR; TCRdb holds only in-frame clones, not every one. The table has a few hundred thousand clones, about 81% seen once. Sequenced sample: peripheral blood. These receptors were taken from a woman of 80 years or more with COVID-19, enrolled during active disease. Both conserved end residues are part of each CDR3. Size is omitted from some rows. Given values are once, few, many or a class for expanded clones.

v_call	cdr3_length	j_call	clone_size	cdr3_aa
TRBV3-1/TRBV3-2	13	TRBJ1-2	few	CASSLGTNYGYTF
TRBV2	15	TRBJ2-7	NA	CASRGTSGTNNEQYF
TRBV5-1	13	TRBJ1-2	NA	CASSGDRGLGYTF
TRBV3-1/TRBV3-2	12	TRBJ2-1	NA	CASSQGRGEQFF
TRBV27	14	TRBJ2-2	NA	CASSWDRNTGELFF
TRBV5-5	15	TRBJ1-6	NA	CASSLYSGDPSPLHF
TRBV6-5	15	TRBJ1-1	NA	CASTSDLVLNTEAFF
TRBV29-1	11	TRBJ1-4	NA	CSVAGNEKLFF
TRBV6-5	14	TRBJ2-7	few	CASSYGTVRSEQYF
TRBV10-1	14	TRBJ2-7	NA	CASSAGGGGYEQYF
TRBV19	15	TRBJ2-2	NA	CASSWGLAGYGELFF
TRBV6-2/TRBV6-3	15	TRBJ2-1	NA	CASSYLGLATNEQFF
TRBV28	13	TRBJ2-7	NA	CASSPPTGWEQYF
TRBV5-1	14	TRBJ1-1	NA	CASRTNTGNTEAFF
TRBV5-8	14	TRBJ1-3	NA	CASSNSLSGNTIYF
TRBV30	13	TRBJ2-3	NA	CAWRVAGAGTQYF
TRBV5-1	15	TRBJ1-4	NA	CASSLGGQGNEKLFF
TRBV7-3	17	TRBJ2-2	once	CASSLSSGTGGAGELFF
TRBV6-5	15	TRBJ2-1	NA	CASSYTTEGGGEQFF
TRBV5-4	15	TRBJ2-1	NA	CASSLARGINNEQFF
TRBV18	15	TRBJ1-1	NA	CASSPPGAPHTEAFF
TRBV2	14	TRBJ2-3	NA	CASRMTGSTDTQYF
TRBV18	14	TRBJ1-5	NA	CASSPYGEAQPQHF
TRBV28	15	TRBJ2-1	NA	CASSSPSGVDNEQFF
TRBV19	17	TRBJ2-7	NA	CASSIASGLVASGEQYF
TRBV11-1	15	TRBJ1-1	NA	CASSPLGHPNTEAFF
TRBV19	17	TRBJ2-2	NA	CASSNYGTSIDTGELFF
TRBV6-4	15	TRBJ2-1	NA	CASSVSGGANNEQFF
TRBV6-5	15	TRBJ1-1	few	CASSYSEGDRGDSFF
TRBV20-1	11	TRBJ2-5	NA	CSAGNGETQYF
TRBV28	14	TRBJ1-2	NA	CASSLTRGNYGYTF
TRBV3-1/TRBV3-2	15	TRBJ2-7	few	CASSQPGQYTYEQYF
TRBV27	13	TRBJ2-7	NA	CASSYRGNYEQYF
TRBV28	22	TRBJ2-3	NA	CASSFRGRTDYSGRPSTDTQYF
TRBV2	13	TRBJ1-2	NA	CASSAQGAESYTF
TRBV5-6	16	TRBJ2-6	NA	CASSLFVRSGANVLTF
TRBV7-3	14	TRBJ1-2	NA	CASSPGTGGGGYTF
TRBV24-1	17	TRBJ2-5	NA	CATSDGLAGGLGETQYF
TRBV18	14	TRBJ2-7	NA	CASSPTGISYEQYF